This paragraph reports one TCR beta chain. Some clones are missing from TCRdb's copy, which holds only in-frame ones; the method was immunoSEQ multiplex PCR. The repertoire holds about 80,000 clones, 90% to 95% seen once, with around 0.4% in the top ten. This sample was included in a study of technical replicates of blood from several donors. The sample taken for sequencing was T cells isolated from PBMCs. This receptor was identified in a human donor in good health.

The CDR3 loop reads CASSDMGLAAYEQYF. CDR3 DNA: TGTGCCAGCAGTGATATGGGACTAGCGGCCTACGAGCAGTACTTC. The gene calls are TRBV2 and TRBJ2-7; 11 bases map to TRBD2. The germline V gene has CDR1 SNHLY and CDR2 FYNNEI. The CDR3 runs to 15 residues. With 3 bases clipped from V and 2 bases from J, the junction kept 3 bases outside the gene matches.